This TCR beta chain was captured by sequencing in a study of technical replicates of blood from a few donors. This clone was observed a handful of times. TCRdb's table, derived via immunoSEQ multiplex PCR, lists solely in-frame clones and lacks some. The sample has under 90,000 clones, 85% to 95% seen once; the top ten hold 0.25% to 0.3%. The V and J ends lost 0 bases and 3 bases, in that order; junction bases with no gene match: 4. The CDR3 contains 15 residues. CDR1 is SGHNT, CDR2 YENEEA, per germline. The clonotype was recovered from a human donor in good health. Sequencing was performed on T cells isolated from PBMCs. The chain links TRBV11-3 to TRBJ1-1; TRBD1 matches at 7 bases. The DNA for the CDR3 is TGTGCCAGCAGCTTAGAGAGAGGGGGCTACACTGAAGCTTTCTTT. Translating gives CASSLERGGYTEAFF.